This T cell receptor beta chain was sequenced during a study of T cells expressing NK-cell markers. TCRdb re-analyzed the 5' RACE reads; it lists each CDR3 protein once, without DNA. The sample totals about 460,000 distinct CDR3 sequences. This CDR3 region has 13 residues. The sequenced material came from blood T cells: a sorted CD56 or NKG2C T cell subset, CD4+ or CD8+ T cells, or bulk PBMC T cells (not recorded which). The V gene is TRBV12-3 or TRBV12-4, the J gene TRBJ1-1. The TCR was taken from a woman in her forties or fifties in good health. Here the CDR3 reads CASSRRMNTEAFF.